This TCR beta chain is from a study of cytomegalovirus exposure and HLA in healthy donors. Study at large: Early release data held about 85 million unique TCRs from HLA-typed donors. Findings and limits, study-wide: A later analysis, which compared TCR beta chains of equal frequency, found the HLA-associated ones more clonally expanded. TCR beta sequences reportedly predicted most subjects' HLA-A and HLA-B alleles accurately. About 87% or about 30% of the time was how often most TCR beta V segments were productive, according to an earlier analysis.

CDR3 length: 15 residues. The ends were cut back, 2 bases at V and 9 bases at J, with 14 bases in the middle. Germline lookup yields CDR1 SGHTA and CDR2 FQGNSA. The PCR used 60 Vbeta and 13 Jbeta primers. Some clones are missing from TCRdb's copy, which holds only in-frame ones; the method was immunoSEQ multiplex PCR. The profile shows about 190,000 clones, about 69% of them singletons. As concerns this clone: Its antigen is not known.

This chain uses TRBV7-2 with TRBJ1-6, with D unresolved. The source of this sequence is a man aged 30 to 45 in good health and CMV-seropositive. Material: PBMCs. The CDR3 protein is CASSLREGIVSPLHF. The CDR3 bases are TGTGCCAGCAGCTTAAGGGAGGGAATAGTTTCACCCCTCCACTTT.